These T cell receptor beta chains were read from a single sample in a study of beta chain features in type 1 diabetes. Method: immunoSEQ multiplex PCR; TCRdb's copy keeps in-frame clones and lacks some. Of some 370,000 clones listed, 9.6% are singletons. Source material: central memory CD4+ T cells from blood. Every receptor here comes from a man younger than 40 with type 1 diabetes. CDR3s include the opening cysteine and the closing phenylalanine or tryptophan. The D gene is left open where the match is weak. Size is omitted from some rows. Given values are once, few, many or a class for expanded clones.

J gene,D gene,V gene,clone size,CDR3 DNA,CDR3 protein
TRBJ2-5,.,TRBV29-1,few,TGCAGCGTCGATTCAGGGGTTGTAGAGACCCAGTACTTC,CSVDSGVVETQYF
TRBJ2-3,.,TRBV28,many,TGTGCCAGCAGTACTGCCGGGACTCCGCTCACAGATACGCAGTATTTT,CASSTAGTPLTDTQYF
TRBJ2-5,.,TRBV28,few,TGTGCCAGCAGTTTATTTTCTGTGGTGAGCAAGGCGGAGACCCAGTACTTC,CASSLFSVVSKAETQYF
TRBJ2-3,.,TRBV5-1,few,TGCGCCAGCAGCTTGGCCAAGTTGGATACGCAGTATTTT,CASSLAKLDTQYF
TRBJ1-2,TRBD1,TRBV27,few,TGTGCCAGCAGTTTACGGGACAGGGATTATGGCTACACCTTC,CASSLRDRDYGYTF
TRBJ2-7,.,TRBV5-6,few,TGTGCCAGCAGCCTAGGGACTTACGAGCAGTACTTC,CASSLGTYEQYF
TRBJ1-2,.,TRBV7-3,.,TGTGCCAGCAGCTTGAGCTACACCTTC,CASSLSYTF
TRBJ2-7,TRBD1,TRBV7-2,many,TGTGCCAGCAGCCGCCCGGGACAGGGGTACGAGCAGTACTTC,CASSRPGQGYEQYF
TRBJ1-2,.,TRBV29-1,few,TGCAGCGTTGATATAGGGGAGAGCTATGGCTACACCTTC,CSVDIGESYGYTF
TRBJ2-7,.,TRBV28,few,TGTGCCAGCAGTTCCTCACATGGTGCCCTGGTATACGAGCAGTACTTC,CASSSSHGALVYEQYF
TRBJ1-2,.,TRBV6-5,few,TGTGCCAGCAGTTACTCGGAGGCGGCAGGGAGTTATGGCTACACCTTC,CASSYSEAAGSYGYTF
TRBJ2-2,.,TRBV6-1,many,TGTGCCAGCAGGCAAAACGGGGAGCTGTTTTTT,CASRQNGELFF
TRBJ2-3,TRBD2,TRBV7-9,.,TGTGCCAGCAGCTTAGGGACTAGCGGGTTCACAGATACGCAGTATTTT,CASSLGTSGFTDTQYF
TRBJ2-3,.,TRBV7-7,.,TGTGCTAGCAGCTTTGGGGGGAGCACAGATACGCAGTATTTT,CASSFGGSTDTQYF
TRBJ2-5,TRBD2,TRBV7-3,.,TGTGCCAGCAGCCCAAGAGCGGGAGCAGGTCGAGAGACCCAGTACTTC,CASSPRAGAGRETQYF
TRBJ1-3,.,TRBV6-5,.,TGTGCCAGCAGTTTATCGACAGGAAGCTCTGGAAACACCATATATTTT,CASSLSTGSSGNTIYF
TRBJ2-3,TRBD2,TRBV5-1,.,TGCGCCAGCAGCTTGGGGACTAGCGGGACTTCAGATACGCAGTATTTT,CASSLGTSGTSDTQYF
TRBJ2-7,TRBD1,TRBV7-9,few,TGTGCCAGCAGCCTCCGGGACAGGCAATACGAGCAGTACTTC,CASSLRDRQYEQYF
TRBJ2-4,TRBD1,TRBV7-8,.,TGTGCCAGCAGCGCCCTGACAGGGAAAAACATTCAGTACTTC,CASSALTGKNIQYF
TRBJ2-7,TRBD2,TRBV28,few,TGTGCCAGCAGCCTTGCACGGGGGGACGAGCAGTACTTC,CASSLARGDEQYF
TRBJ2-7,TRBD1,TRBV7-2,few,TGTGCCAGCAGCTTAGGGCAGGGGGTTTACGAGCAGTACTTC,CASSLGQGVYEQYF
TRBJ2-7,.,TRBV4-1,.,TGCGCCAGCAGCCAAGGACTTCAGGATCGGCAGTACTTC,CASSQGLQDRQYF
TRBJ1-1,TRBD1,TRBV18,few,TGTGCCAGCTCATCTAGGGGACAGGGGGCCCCGAACACTGAAGCTTTCTTT,CASSSRGQGAPNTEAFF
TRBJ2-1,TRBD2,TRBV27,.,TGTGCCAGCCCTACCGGGACTAGCCACGAGGGTTCCTACAATGAGCAGTTCTTC,CASPTGTSHEGSYNEQFF
TRBJ2-3,TRBD2,TRBV6-5,few,TGTGCCAGCACCAAAGCGGGAGTTGGCACAGATACGCAGTATTTT,CASTKAGVGTDTQYF
TRBJ1-1,TRBD1,TRBV6-5,few,TGTGCCAGCAGTTGGGGACAGGGGTACGTGAACACTGAAGCTTTCTTT,CASSWGQGYVNTEAFF
TRBJ1-1,.,TRBV7-9,many,TGTGCCAGCAGTTGGATAGTATGGACAGAAGCTTTCTTT,CASSWIVWTEAFF
TRBJ2-1,.,TRBV7-2,.,TGTGCCAGCAGCTTAGCGGGGCGAGGAGGGAATTTCTTC,CASSLAGRGGNFF
TRBJ2-3,.,TRBV28,.,TGTGCCAGCAGCGGCGCACGGCTAAGCACAGATACGCAGTATTTT,CASSGARLSTDTQYF
TRBJ2-5,.,TRBV5-1,few,TGCGCCAGCAGCTTGGCCGGGCAGGGAGGAGAGACCCAGTACTTC,CASSLAGQGGETQYF
TRBJ2-3,TRBD2,TRBV7-2,.,TGTGCCAGCAGCCAAGCCGCGGGAGTCGAGACAGATACGCAGTATTTT,CASSQAAGVETDTQYF